This TCR beta chain was recorded in a study of vaccination effects on CD4 cells after COVID-19. Study context: A few convalescent patients gave samples early and late after vaccination. Points from the study as a whole: Few convalescent patients were included, and no early post-infection timepoints were sampled.

Viral peptide pools were used in the ViraFEST assay to expand antigen-specific CD4+ T cells, and sequencing came afterward. Culture lasted 10 days before CD4+ T cell isolation. This person's SARS-CoV-2 infection, confirmed by PCR, occurred between March and December 2020. Vaccine administered to participants consisted of two doses of either BNT162b2 or mRNA-1273. Supplemented with 8.5 to 10 IU/ml IL-2 and 10 ug/ml peptides, about 2 million PBMC per well were kept in culture. On days 3 and 7, fresh IL-2 medium replaced half the medium. This clone came up a few times. Its antigen remains unidentified. Only in-frame clones appear in the TCRdb table, and some are missing; sequencing was by immunoSEQ multiplex PCR. The table shows roughly 15,000 clones, with approximately 82% occurring only once. The CDR3 is made up of 12 amino acids. The germline V and J ends were trimmed by 3 bases and 3 bases, with 6 bases remaining between them. CDR1 is MNHNS and CDR2 is SASEGT in the germline V gene.

This sequence originates from a human donor who had a prior SARS-CoV-2 infection. The specimen was CD4+ T cells from PBMCs cultured with SARS-CoV-2 spike peptides, collected after COVID-19 vaccination. The V and J genes are TRBV6-1 and TRBJ2-7; D is unresolved. The CDR3 nucleotides are TGTGCCAGCAGTGACAAGGGCTACGAGCAGTACTTC. This sequence encodes CASSDKGYEQYF.